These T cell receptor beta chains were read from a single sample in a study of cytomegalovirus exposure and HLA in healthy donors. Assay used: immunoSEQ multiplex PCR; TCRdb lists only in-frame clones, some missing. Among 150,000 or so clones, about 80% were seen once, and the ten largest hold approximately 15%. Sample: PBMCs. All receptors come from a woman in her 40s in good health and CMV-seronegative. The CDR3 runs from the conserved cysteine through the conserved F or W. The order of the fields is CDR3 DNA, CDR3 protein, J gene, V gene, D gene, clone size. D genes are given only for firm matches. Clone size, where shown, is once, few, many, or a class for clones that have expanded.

TGTGCCAGCAGCTTGGAGACCGGGACAACTGGAAACACCATATATTTT CASSLETGTTGNTIYF TRBJ1-3 TRBV5-8 - -
TGTGCCAGCAGAACAGGGGGCAGAGAGACCCAGTACTTC CASRTGGRETQYF TRBJ2-5 TRBV6-5 TRBD1 -
TGTGCCAGTAGTAGGGGACAGGGGATGGGTCAGCCCCAGCATTTT CASSRGQGMGQPQHF TRBJ1-5 TRBV19 TRBD1 -
TGTGCCAGCAGCTCAACCACCGGGGACACCATATATTTT CASSSTTGDTIYF TRBJ1-3 TRBV13 - -
TGCGCCAGCAGCCAACGAGTCGGGACTAGCTCCAATGAGCAGTTCTTC CASSQRVGTSSNEQFF TRBJ2-1 TRBV4-1 TRBD2 -
TGTGCCAGCAGCGATTCCAGGGGTACGAACACCGGGGAGCTGTTTTTT CASSDSRGTNTGELFF TRBJ2-2 TRBV7-2 - -
TGTGCCGCCCGCGGGGGTCAAGGCCACACCTTC CAARGGQGHTF TRBJ1-2 TRBV6-6 - -
TGCGCCAGCAACGGGACAGGCCCTGAAGCTTTCTTT CASNGTGPEAFF TRBJ1-1 TRBV10-1 TRBD1 many
TGCGCCAGCAGCTTGCCGCCAGGGGTCAGGTTAGTGGATGAGCAGTTCTTC CASSLPPGVRLVDEQFF TRBJ2-1 TRBV5-1 - -
TGTGCCAGCAGACGGGGGGTCGGTGGGGACTACGAGCAGTACTTC CASRRGVGGDYEQYF TRBJ2-7 TRBV6-5 TRBD2 -
TGTGCCAGCAGCTCGGGGGACAATCAGCCCCAGCATTTT CASSSGDNQPQHF TRBJ1-5 TRBV5-4 - -
TGTGCCAGCTCACACACCTCTGGAAACACCATATATTTT CASSHTSGNTIYF TRBJ1-3 TRBV18 - -
TGTGCCAGCAACACCGGGTCCTCCTACGAGCAGTACTTC CASNTGSSYEQYF TRBJ2-7 TRBV6-1 - -
TGTGCCAGCAGCTTAAGTAGGCGGGACAGGAACGAGCAGTACTTC CASSLSRRDRNEQYF TRBJ2-7 TRBV7-2 TRBD1 -
TGTGCCAGTAGACAGGGCCTTGGGACCGGGGAGCTGTTTTTT CASRQGLGTGELFF TRBJ2-2 TRBV11-3 TRBD1 -
TGTGCCAGCAAGACCCCCGACAGCCGGAACACTGAAGCTTTCTTT CASKTPDSRNTEAFF TRBJ1-1 TRBV28 - -
TGTGCCAGCAGCAGGGGCAACACAGATACGCAGTATTTT CASSRGNTDTQYF TRBJ2-3 TRBV9 - -
TGTGCCAGCAGCATCGGACAGCATAACACTGAAGCTTTCTTT CASSIGQHNTEAFF TRBJ1-1 TRBV9 - few
TGCGCCAGCAGCCCGGACAGGGGTAATTCACCCCTCCACTTT CASSPDRGNSPLHF TRBJ1-6 TRBV5-1 TRBD1 -
TGTGCCAGCAGCTTCGGGACACCCGGGGGCTACACCTTC CASSFGTPGGYTF TRBJ1-2 TRBV7-9 - -
TGTGCCAGCAGCTTGATTGACGGGAACACCATATATTTT CASSLIDGNTIYF TRBJ1-3 TRBV7-9 - -
TGTGCCAGCAGCTTAGAGCCAGAGGAGTATGGCTACACCTTC CASSLEPEEYGYTF TRBJ1-2 TRBV11-3 - -
TGCGCCAGCAGTTCTGACAGGGGGAGGACTGAAGCTTTCTTT CASSSDRGRTEAFF TRBJ1-1 TRBV5-1 TRBD1 -
TGCGCCAGCAGCCACGGACAGGGGTGGTACACCGGGGAGCTGTTTTTT CASSHGQGWYTGELFF TRBJ2-2 TRBV4-3 TRBD1 few
TGTGCCAGCAGCTTACGGGGGACAGGGGACACTGAAGCTTTCTTT CASSLRGTGDTEAFF TRBJ1-1 TRBV7-9 TRBD1 once
TGTGCCAGCAGCTTGGACGGGACACCTGCCTACGAGCAGTACTTC CASSLDGTPAYEQYF TRBJ2-7 TRBV5-4 - -
TGCAGCGTTGAAGAGGGGAGGGGCACTGAAGCTTTCTTT CSVEEGRGTEAFF TRBJ1-1 TRBV29-1 - -
TGTGCCAGCAGCCAACCGACACGGGGGGCGTACACTGAAGCTTTCTTT CASSQPTRGAYTEAFF TRBJ1-1 TRBV11-3 - -
TGTGCCAGCAGTGGATACAGGGTTCAGCCCCAGCATTTT CASSGYRVQPQHF TRBJ1-5 TRBV2 - -
TGTGCCTCACAGGGGGTGGGTGAAAAACTGTTTTTT CASQGVGEKLFF TRBJ1-4 TRBV27 TRBD1 -
TGTGCCAGTAGCATCGGGGAGTACTCACCCCTCCACTTT CASSIGEYSPLHF TRBJ1-6 TRBV19 - -
TGTGCCAGTAGTGGGGACAGGGAACGATTAGGCAATCAGCCCCAGCATTTT CASSGDRERLGNQPQHF TRBJ1-5 TRBV19 TRBD1 -
TGTGCCAGCAGCCAAGATTTCCCGCGGGAGTGGGTATACGAGCAGTACTTC CASSQDFPREWVYEQYF TRBJ2-7 TRBV4-2 TRBD2 -
TGCGCCAGCAGCCAAGATCTCCAGGGGAAGCAGTACTTC CASSQDLQGKQYF TRBJ2-7 TRBV4-3 - -
TGTGCCCACCCCGACGGAGGAGAGGGTGGGTATACGCAGTATTTT CAHPDGGEGGYTQYF TRBJ2-3 TRBV6-5 - -
TGTGCCAGCAGTTTCCATCAGGGGGACTATGGCTACACCTTC CASSFHQGDYGYTF TRBJ1-2 TRBV27 TRBD1 -
TGTGCCACCAGAGACAGCCAAGAGACCCAGTACTTC CATRDSQETQYF TRBJ2-5 TRBV27 - -
TGTGCCAGTCCCCTAGGACAGCTCCACTACGAGCAGTACTTC CASPLGQLHYEQYF TRBJ2-7 TRBV7-9 - -
TGTGCCAGCAGCCAACCGGGACTAGCGCTATACGAGCAGTACTTC CASSQPGLALYEQYF TRBJ2-7 TRBV28 TRBD2 -
TGTGCCAGCAGCGTAATAGGAGCGGGAGGATCCGGGGAGCTGTTTTTT CASSVIGAGGSGELFF TRBJ2-2 TRBV7-6 TRBD2 -
TGTGCCACCAGCAGAGATTGGGGACGGGACTTTTCACCCCTCCACTTT CATSRDWGRDFSPLHF TRBJ1-6 TRBV15 - -
TGTGCCAGTAGTGGGCCCGGAGCTTTCTTT CASSGPGAFF TRBJ1-1 TRBV19 - -
TGTGCCAGCAGCCAGAGCGTCCGGAATGGTAATGAGCAGTTCTTC CASSQSVRNGNEQFF TRBJ2-1 TRBV13 - -
TGTGCCTGGAGTGACAGGGAACGGACCACCGGGGAGCTGTTTTTT CAWSDRERTTGELFF TRBJ2-2 TRBV30 - -
TGCGCCAGCAGCAATATAGCGGGAGGGTTGGAGCAGTACTTC CASSNIAGGLEQYF TRBJ2-7 TRBV4-1 TRBD2 -
TGCGCCAGCAGCTTACGACAGGGTCTTGACGAGCAGTACTTC CASSLRQGLDEQYF TRBJ2-7 TRBV5-1 TRBD1 -
TGTTCCAGCAGCTTAGTTGGGACAGGGGTCTACGAGCAGTACTTC CSSSLVGTGVYEQYF TRBJ2-7 TRBV7-9 TRBD1 -
TGCGCCAGCAGTGAGTCCTCGGGGGCAGGGGGGCAGTTCTTC CASSESSGAGGQFF TRBJ2-1 TRBV10-1 - -
TGCGCCAGCAGCTTAGACCAGGGTTACGAGCAGTACTTC CASSLDQGYEQYF TRBJ2-7 TRBV5-1 - -
TGTGCCAGCAGTGGCACTATCGAGCAGTACTTC CASSGTIEQYF TRBJ2-7 TRBV2 - few
TGTGCCAGCAGCAGACAGTCCTATGGCTACACCTTC CASSRQSYGYTF TRBJ1-2 TRBV14 - -
TGTGCCAGCAGTCTCTCTGTTGGCGGGTCTTACGGGCAGTACTTC CASSLSVGGSYGQYF TRBJ2-7 TRBV28 - -
TGTGCCAGTAGTATTGGGGGCAGGGGACGGGGTGAAGCTTTCTTT CASSIGGRGRGEAFF TRBJ1-1 TRBV19 - -
TGTGCCAGCAGAAGCAGGGGGACCTACAATGAGCAGTTCTTC CASRSRGTYNEQFF TRBJ2-1 TRBV27 TRBD1 -
TGTGCCAGCAGTGCCGTGGGACTCCGGAATGGCGGTAAGCAGTTCTTC CASSAVGLRNGGKQFF TRBJ2-1 TRBV6-4 - once
TGTGCCACCAGCAGAGTGGGCAGGGGCGAGCAGTACTTC CATSRVGRGEQYF TRBJ2-7 TRBV15 - few
TGCAGCGTAAAGAGGGCAGGATGGCAAGAGACCCAGTACTTC CSVKRAGWQETQYF TRBJ2-5 TRBV29-1 - -